Listed below are T cell receptor beta chains from one sample, sequenced in a study of OX40 agonist ivuxolimab in advanced cancers. The repertoire was sequenced with immunoSEQ multiplex PCR; TCRdb's copy has only in-frame clones and lacks some. The sample records roughly 71,000 clones, 91% being singletons. The sequences come from CD4+ or CD8+ T cells sorted from blood, collected in a trial of the OX40 agonist ivuxolimab. These receptors were taken from an adult with an advanced solid tumor such as melanoma, head and neck, liver or kidney cancer. The CDR3 runs from the conserved cysteine through the conserved F or W. The D gene is left open where the match is weak. Clone size, where shown, is once, few, many, or a class for clones that have expanded.

V gene	clone size	D gene	J gene	CDR3 protein	CDR3 DNA
TRBV7-9	few	TRBD2	TRBJ2-1	CASSSGLAGGGYNEQFF	TGTGCCAGCAGCTCCGGACTAGCGGGAGGTGGATACAATGAGCAGTTCTTC
TRBV27	-	-	TRBJ1-5	CASSFSLGGNQPQHF	TGTGCCAGCAGTTTCTCCCTGGGGGGCAATCAGCCCCAGCATTTT
TRBV20-1	-	-	TRBJ1-5	CSVSGNQPQHF	TGCAGTGTTAGTGGGAATCAGCCCCAGCATTTT
TRBV10-3	-	-	TRBJ2-3	CAISEKADGNTQYF	TGTGCCATCAGTGAGAAAGCGGATGGGAATACGCAGTATTTT
TRBV14	-	-	TRBJ2-1	CASSLGWYNEQFF	TGTGCCAGCAGCCTGGGATGGTACAATGAGCAGTTCTTC
TRBV5-8	-	-	TRBJ2-1	CASSPTVTYNEQFF	TGTGCCAGCAGCCCGACAGTCACCTACAATGAGCAGTTCTTC
TRBV9	few	TRBD1	TRBJ2-3	CASSVAIPGTELTDTQYF	TGTGCCAGCAGCGTAGCTATACCCGGGACAGAACTCACAGATACGCAGTATTTT
TRBV5-1	-	-	TRBJ1-1	CASSPRGPDSYTEAFF	TGCGCCAGCAGCCCAAGAGGACCGGACAGCTACACTGAAGCTTTCTTT
TRBV27	-	TRBD2	TRBJ2-7	CASSLFRLAGGEGNSYEQYF	TGTGCCAGCAGTTTATTTCGACTAGCGGGAGGGGAAGGTAACTCCTACGAGCAGTACTTC
TRBV19	-	-	TRBJ1-6	CASSMARPSSYNSPLHF	TGTGCCAGTAGTATGGCCAGGCCGAGCTCCTATAATTCACCCCTCCACTTT
TRBV13	once	-	TRBJ2-3	CASRGTSTDTQYF	TGTGCCAGCAGAGGGACTAGCACAGATACGCAGTATTTT
TRBV19	once	-	TRBJ1-5	CASSTPGTYSNQPQHF	TGTGCCAGTAGTACCCCGGGTACCTATAGCAATCAGCCCCAGCATTTT
TRBV28	-	-	TRBJ2-7	CASSFGPAGAPYEQYF	TGTGCCAGCAGTTTCGGACCAGCTGGGGCTCCCTACGAGCAGTACTTC
TRBV2	-	-	TRBJ1-1	CASSGSTTGAEAFF	TGTGCCAGCAGTGGCAGTACAACGGGGGCTGAAGCTTTCTTT
TRBV28	-	-	TRBJ1-2	CASSIRDLHLEGYTF	TGTGCCAGCAGTATTAGGGACCTACATTTAGAGGGCTACACCTTC
TRBV4-3	-	-	TRBJ1-1	CASSQDRRGDTEAFF	TGCGCCAGCAGCCAAGACCGTCGCGGGGACACTGAAGCTTTCTTT
TRBV5-8	-	-	TRBJ1-5	CASSLGGGQPQHF	TGTGCCAGCAGCTTGGGGGGGGGCCAGCCCCAGCATTTT
TRBV7-6	-	-	TRBJ2-3	CASSLTPTSTSTDTQYF	TGTGCCAGCAGCTTAACCCCCACCAGTACCAGCACAGATACGCAGTATTTT
TRBV27	few	-	TRBJ2-7	CASSFGGPQYF	TGTGCCAGCAGTTTTGGTGGGCCACAGTACTTC
TRBV13	-	TRBD2	TRBJ2-7	CASSLGSGTSGKQYF	TGTGCCAGCAGCTTAGGTTCCGGGACTAGCGGGAAGCAGTACTTC
TRBV13	-	-	TRBJ2-3	CASSLELGRTQYF	TGTGCCAGCAGCCTCGAGCTGGGTCGTACGCAGTATTTT
TRBV27	-	-	TRBJ2-7	CASSLGGAPSYEQYF	TGTGCCAGCAGTTTGGGGGGCGCCCCCTCCTACGAGCAGTACTTC
TRBV9	-	-	TRBJ2-7	CASSPTSTATYEQYF	TGTGCCAGCAGCCCCACTAGCACGGCTACCTACGAGCAGTACTTC
TRBV9	once	TRBD1	TRBJ2-1	CASSPRTGDNEQFF	TGTGCCAGCAGCCCCCGGACAGGAGATAATGAGCAGTTCTTC
TRBV18	-	-	TRBJ2-2	CASSRRPSDDPNTGELFF	TGTGCCAGCTCACGAAGGCCTAGCGACGATCCGAACACCGGGGAGCTGTTTTTT
TRBV7-9	-	-	TRBJ2-7	CASSLVSASYEQYF	TGTGCCAGCAGCTTAGTATCAGCCTCCTACGAGCAGTACTTC
TRBV10-3	-	TRBD2	TRBJ2-7	CAISEGSGRYEQYF	TGTGCCATCAGTGAAGGTAGCGGGAGATACGAGCAGTACTTC